This T cell receptor (beta chain) was recovered during a study of radiotherapy plus CTLA-4 blockade in lung cancer. Study background: There were objective responses in roughly a sixth of patients, and more than 30% had disease control. Study outcomes and limitations: In blood, tumor-derived TCR clones expanded after radiotherapy plus ipilimumab.

This table comes from immunoSEQ multiplex PCR, and its TCRdb copy is limited to in-frame clones, with some not included. The sample includes 81,000 or so clones, approximately 83% of them seen just once. In regard to this clone: Its matching antigen is unknown.

CDR3 length: 14 amino acids. V was pared by 4 bases and J by 0 bases, with 5 bases between. Germline CDR1 SGHDT, CDR2 YYEEEE. The input for sequencing was peripheral blood, taken from a patient treated with radiotherapy plus ipilimumab. V and J are TRBV5-6 and TRBJ1-6; D is undetermined. The sequence was collected from a human donor with non-small cell lung cancer that progressed on radiotherapy plus ipilimumab. CDR3 loop: CASSHSSYNSPLHF. As DNA, the CDR3 is TGTGCCAGCAGCCACAGCTCCTATAATTCACCCCTCCACTTT. The complete variable domain, with remaining parts taken from reference TRBV5-6 and TRBJ1-6, reads DAGVTQSPTHLIKTRGQQVTLRCSPKSGHDTVSWYQQALGQGPQFIFQYYEEEERQRGNFPDRFSGHQFPNYSSELNVNALLLGDSALYLCASSHSSYNSPLHFGNGTRLTVT.